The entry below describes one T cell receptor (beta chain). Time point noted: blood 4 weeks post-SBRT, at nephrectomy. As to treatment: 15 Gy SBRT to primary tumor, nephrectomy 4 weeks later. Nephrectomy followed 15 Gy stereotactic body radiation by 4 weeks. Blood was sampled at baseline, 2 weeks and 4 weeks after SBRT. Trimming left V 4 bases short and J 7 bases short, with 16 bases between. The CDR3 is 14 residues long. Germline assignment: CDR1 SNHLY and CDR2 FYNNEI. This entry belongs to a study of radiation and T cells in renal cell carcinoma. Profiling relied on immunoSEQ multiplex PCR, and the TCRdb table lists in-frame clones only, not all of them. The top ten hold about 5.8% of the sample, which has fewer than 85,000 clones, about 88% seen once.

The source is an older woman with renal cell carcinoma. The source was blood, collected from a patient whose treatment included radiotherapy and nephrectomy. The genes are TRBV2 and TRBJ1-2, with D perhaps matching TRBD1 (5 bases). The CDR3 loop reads CASSGGPKAGGYTF. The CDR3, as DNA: TGTGCCAGCAGTGGGGGCCCCAAGGCCGGTGGCTACACCTTC.